Shown below are 16 T cell receptor beta chains from a single sample sequenced in a study of T cell responses to AZD1222 COVID-19 vaccine. The data were produced by immunoSEQ multiplex PCR, yet TCRdb's version contains in-frame clones alone and is incomplete. Of 130,000 or so clones listed, 86% are singletons. The specimen was peripheral blood, collected on day 0 of AZD1222 vaccination. The receptors shown here come from an adult in good health.

This chain links TRBV10-3 with TRBJ2-1; no reliable D call. Per the germline V gene, CDR1 is ENHRY and CDR2 is SYGVKD. V lost 4 bases to trimming and J lost 8 bases, with 15 bases between them. CDR3 length: 14 residues. CDR3 bases: TGTGCCATCAGTGTTTTAGGGATAAATGATGAGCAGTTCTTC. Translation: CAISVLGINDEQFF.

This rearrangement joins TRBV10-3 to TRBJ1-2; D gene ambiguous. Looked up from germline, CDR1 is ENHRY and CDR2 is SYGVKD. The V and J ends lost 8 bases and 2 bases respectively, with 21 bases between them. The CDR3 length is 16 residues. CDR3: CAIPLNEGGPNYGYTF. The CDR3 coding sequence is TGTGCCATCCCCTTAAATGAGGGAGGTCCCAACTATGGCTACACCTTC.

The V gene is TRBV7-8, the J gene TRBJ1-6; 7 nucleotides agree with TRBD1. Losses at the gene ends were 6 bases for V and 6 bases for J; bases not matched to a gene: 5. The CDR3 is made up of 14 amino acids. Per the germline V gene, CDR1 is SGHVS and CDR2 is FQNEAQ. The CDR3 spells CASRPTGVNSPLHF. CDR3 in DNA: TGTGCCAGCAGACCTACAGGGGTTAATTCACCCCTCCACTTT. Full variable domain (missing parts from reference TRBV7-8 and TRBJ1-6): GAGVSQSPRYKVAKRGQDVALRCDPISGHVSLFWYQQALGQGPEFLTYFQNEAQLDKSGLPSDRFFAERPEGSVSTLKIQRTQQEDSAVYLCASRPTGVNSPLHFGNGTRLTVT.

The rearrangement links TRBV29-1 to TRBJ1-1; D call uncertain. V dropped 3 bases and J dropped 1 base, with 9 bases sitting between them. Germline V lookup: CDR1 SQVTM, CDR2 ANQGSEA. CDR3 length: 13 residues. CDR3 nucleotides: TGCAGCGTTGACCCGGCGGGGAACACTGAAGCTTTCTTT. It translates to CSVDPAGNTEAFF. Supplemented by reference TRBV29-1 and TRBJ1-1, the full variable domain reads SAVISQKPSRDICQRGTSLTIQCQVDSQVTMMFWYRQQPGQSLTLIATANQGSEATYESGFVIDKFPISRPNLTFSTLTVSNMSPEDSSIYLCSVDPAGNTEAFFGQGTRLTVV.

This clone has more than one count but fewer than ten. The V call is TRBV7-8, the J call TRBJ1-3; tentatively, D is TRBD1 (5 bases). Germline loops: CDR1 SGHVS, CDR2 FQNEAQ. This CDR3 region has 16 residues. Trimming pared 5 bases from V and 0 bases from J, leaving 14 bases between. The CDR3 DNA follows: TGTGCCAGCAGCCCCCAGGGTCTCGACTCTGGAAACACCATATATTTT. The encoded protein is CASSPQGLDSGNTIYF. Combining the CDR3 with reference TRBV7-8 and TRBJ1-3 gives the whole variable domain GAGVSQSPRYKVAKRGQDVALRCDPISGHVSLFWYQQALGQGPEFLTYFQNEAQLDKSGLPSDRFFAERPEGSVSTLKIQRTQQEDSAVYLCASSPQGLDSGNTIYFGEGSWLTVV.

The chain recombines TRBV6-2 or TRBV6-3 with TRBJ2-7; D ambiguous. Germline V lookup: CDR1 MNHEY, CDR2 SVGEGT. The CDR3 runs to 15 residues. The germline V and J ends were trimmed by 2 bases and 2 bases, with 13 bases remaining between them. CDR3 sequence (DNA): TGTGCCAGCAGTTACGTAGGGAATCGGGCCTACGAGCAGTACTTC. Translating it yields CASSYVGNRAYEQYF.

The chain is built from TRBV4-2 and TRBJ2-5, with a tentative D call TRBD2 (7 bases). The CDR3 covers 15 residues. Germline V gives CDR1 LGHNA, CDR2 YNFKEQ. The ends were cut back, 5 bases at V and 5 bases at J, with 18 bases in the middle. This CDR3 is CASSEGTGRVETQYF. Written as DNA, the CDR3 is TGTGCCAGCAGCGAAGGCACAGGGAGGGTGGAGACCCAGTACTTC.

This chain joins TRBV27 and TRBJ2-7, with 7 bases that match TRBD2. Germline-derived CDR1 and CDR2 are MNHEY and SMNVEV (reference sequence). The CDR3 extends over 17 amino acids. V shed 0 bases and J 3 bases; nucleotides not matched to a gene: 11. The chain's CDR3 is CASSLSMGEGILYEQYF. Here the CDR3 DNA reads TGTGCCAGCAGTTTATCGATGGGGGAGGGGATCCTCTACGAGCAGTACTTC.

The chain combines TRBV27 with TRBJ1-4; TRBD1 might be the D (5 bases). CDR1 is MNHEY and CDR2 is SMNVEV in the germline V gene (reference sequence). CDR3 length: 15 amino acids. Trimming cost V 0 bases and J 0 bases, with 5 bases left between them. The CDR3 here is CASSLSGATNEKLFF. The CDR3 nucleotides read TGTGCCAGCAGTTTATCGGGGGCAACTAATGAAAAACTGTTTTTT.

V is TRBV29-1 and J is TRBJ1-2, with 10 bases matching TRBD1. The junction had 6 bases not matched to a gene; V was cut back by 1 base and J by 4 bases. The CDR3 length is 15 residues. Germline loops: CDR1 SQVTM, CDR2 ANQGSEA. The CDR3 region is CSVEAGTGVRYGYTF. CDR3 coding DNA: TGCAGCGTTGAAGCCGGGACAGGGGTGCGCTATGGCTACACCTTC.

The chain recombines TRBV30 with TRBJ2-3; D gene uncertain. V was pared by 8 bases and J by 3 bases, with 9 bases between. Germline V lookup: CDR1 GTSNPN, CDR2 SVGIG (reference sequence). There are 11 residues in the CDR3. The CDR3 loop reads CALSMTDTQYF. CDR3 DNA sequence: TGTGCCCTCTCCATGACAGATACGCAGTATTTT. The whole variable domain, remainder taken from reference TRBV30 and TRBJ2-3, is SQTIHQWPATLVQPVGSPLSLECTVEGTSNPNLYWYRQAAGRGLQLLFYSVGIGQISSEVPQNLSASRPQDRQFILSSKKLLLSDSGFYLCALSMTDTQYFGPGTRLTVL.

The chain is built from TRBV7-6 and TRBJ1-1; D is ambiguous. V gave up 1 base and J gave up 1 base, with 7 bases separating them. The CDR3 totals 14 residues. Germline CDR1 is SGHVS and CDR2 is FNYEAQ. The CDR3 nucleotides read TGTGCCAGCAGCTTAGAAAGAGGGAACACTGAAGCTTTCTTT. It translates to CASSLERGNTEAFF.

This clone was counted a single time. This rearrangement joins TRBV3-1 (or the pseudogene TRBV3-2) to TRBJ1-4; a weak D match, TRBD1 (6 bases). Germline-derived CDR1 and CDR2 are LGHDT and YNNKEL (reference sequence). CDR3 length: 15 residues. Trimming shortened V by 1 base and J by 7 bases, and 13 bases separated the two germline ends. CDR3 sequence (DNA): TGTGCCAGCAGCCAAGTATCAGGGGCTGGTGAAAAACTGTTTTTT. Its translation: CASSQVSGAGEKLFF.

The chain joins TRBV9 to TRBJ2-5, with a tentative D call TRBD1 (6 bases). V gave up 2 bases and J gave up 3 bases, with 8 bases separating them. This CDR3 is 13 amino acids long. Germline V CDR1 and CDR2: SGDLS, YYNGEE. CDR3 sequence (DNA): TGTGCCAGCAGCGTGGACAGTAAAGAGACCCAGTACTTC. Residues: CASSVDSKETQYF.

V is TRBV6-5 and J is TRBJ2-2; 9 bases match TRBD1. The CDR3 runs 14 residues. Germline values: CDR1 MNHEY, CDR2 SVGAGI. Trimming removed 6 bases from V and 3 bases from J; junction bases left unmatched: 2. CDR3 nucleotide sequence: TGTGCCAGCAGGGGACAGGGATACACCGGGGAGCTGTTTTTT. Translation gives CASRGQGYTGELFF.

The chain is built from TRBV7-3 and TRBJ1-1; 7 bases align to TRBD1. The CDR3 has 13 residues. Germline loops: CDR1 SGHTA, CDR2 FQGTGA. The V segment lost 8 bases and the J segment 1 base; nucleotides outside the gene matches: 4. The CDR3 coding sequence is TGTGCCAGCTCCCGGACAGGGAACACTGAAGCTTTCTTT. Translating it yields CASSRTGNTEAFF.